The present T cell receptor beta chain was sequenced within a study of blood T cell repertoires in COVID-19. Study details: The origin of the acute and convalescent COVID-19 samples was the United States, Italy and Spain. PBMCs, B-cell-depleted T cells, or T cells were the source of the cDNA or gDNA that made up the material.

In the authors' methods: Amplification of reference gene primers provided the estimated nucleated cell counts. Only in-frame clones appear in the TCRdb table, and some are missing; sequencing was by immunoSEQ multiplex PCR. D and trimming come from the DNA, and the V and J calls and clone size come from that table. The repertoire holds over 55,000 clones, with around 88% as singletons. Germline V gene lookup returns CDR1 MDHEN and CDR2 SYDVKM. V was trimmed by 4 bases and J by 0 bases, leaving 30 bases between them. This CDR3 spans 21 amino acids. This TCR was sampled from a woman older than 75 with acute or convalescent COVID-19. Sequencing was performed on peripheral blood. The chain couples TRBV28 to TRBJ1-2; D is ambiguous. The CDR3 DNA follows: TGTGCCAGCAGTTCCGGATATCACCTATCCCTAGAGCAGATTTCTAACTATGGCTACACCTTC. Translated: CASSSGYHLSLEQISNYGYTF.